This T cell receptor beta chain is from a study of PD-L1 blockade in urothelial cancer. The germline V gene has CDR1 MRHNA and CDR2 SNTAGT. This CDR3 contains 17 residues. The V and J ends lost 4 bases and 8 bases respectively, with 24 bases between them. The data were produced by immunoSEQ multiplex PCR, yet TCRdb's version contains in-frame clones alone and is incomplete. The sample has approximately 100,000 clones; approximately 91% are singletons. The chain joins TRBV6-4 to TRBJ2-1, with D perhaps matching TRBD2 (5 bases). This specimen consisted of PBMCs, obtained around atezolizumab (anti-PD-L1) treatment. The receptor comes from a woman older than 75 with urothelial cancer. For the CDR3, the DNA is TGTGCCAGCAGTGTTTTGGTTAGGCGAGAGGGTGGCGATGAGCAGTTCTTC. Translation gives CASSVLVRREGGDEQFF.